Following are 15 T cell receptor beta chains from one sample sequenced in a study of blood T cell repertoires in COVID-19 (TCRdb year 2020). Libraries were prepared through the immunoSEQ multiplex PCR assay. TCRdb took over this immuneACCESS table, retaining in-frame rearrangements with V and J assigned. Such tables are incomplete; in checked studies, under half of the missing clones stem from an unresolved V gene, and the remainder is unexplained. Across this sample there are some 58,000 clones, with 88% seen only once. Of the sample, around 3.5% is held by the ten largest clones. The sample consisted of peripheral blood. These receptors all stem from a human donor in a cohort sampled during active COVID-19.

The chain recombines TRBV5-1 with TRBJ1-5, with 11 bases fitting TRBD1. J was trimmed by 3 bases and V by 4 bases; bases with no gene match: 3. This CDR3 region has 15 residues. CDR1 is SGHRS and CDR2 is YFSETQ in the germline V gene. CDR3 in DNA: TGCGCCAGCAGCCGGGGACAGGGGGACAATCAGCCCCAGCATTTT. The encoded protein is CASSRGQGDNQPQHF.

CDR3 amino acids: CASSMGQVGYNEQFF. CDR3 DNA sequence: TGTGCCAGCAGCATGGGACAGGTAGGGTACAATGAGCAGTTCTTC. V and J are TRBV7-8 and TRBJ2-1, with 8 bases aligning to TRBD1. V trimming: 5 bases; J trimming: 4 bases; junction bases outside the gene matches: 7. The germline V gene has CDR1 SGHVS and CDR2 FQNEAQ. The CDR3 consists of 15 residues.

The chain combines TRBV19 with TRBJ2-1; D is perhaps TRBD1 (5 bases). Deletions cut 3 bases from V and 6 bases from J, with 9 bases between. The CDR3 covers 13 residues. The germline CDR1 and CDR2 sequences are LNHDA and SQIVND (reference sequence). The CDR3 reads CASSIGHTNEQFF. The CDR3 DNA follows: TGTGCCAGTAGTATCGGACACACCAATGAGCAGTTCTTC. The full variable domain, its missing parts supplied by reference TRBV19 and TRBJ2-1, is DGGITQSPKYLFRKEGQNVTLSCEQNLNHDAMYWYRQDPGQGLRLIYYSQIVNDFQKGDIAEGYSVSREKKESFPLTVTSAQKNPTAFYLCASSIGHTNEQFFGPGTRLTVL.

The V gene is TRBV4-1, the J gene TRBJ2-2; 8 nucleotides align to TRBD1. The CDR3 is 17 amino acids. The ends lost 4 bases at V and 6 bases at J; junction bases unmatched: 13. Germline V CDR1 and CDR2: MGHRA, YSYEKL. CDR3 amino acids: CASSPFSGRGRPGELFF. CDR3 coding DNA: TGCGCCAGCAGCCCTTTCTCGGGCAGGGGGCGCCCCGGGGAGCTGTTTTTT.

The chain uses TRBV7-6 and TRBJ1-5, with 7 bases matching TRBD1. After removal of 0 bases from V and 5 bases from J, the junction contained 10 bases not matched to a gene. This CDR3 region has 17 residues. CDR1 is SGHVS and CDR2 is FNYEAQ in the germline V gene. CDR3 nucleotides: TGTGCCAGCAGCTTAGCGGGACCTGGGACAGCCCATCAGCCCCAGCATTTT. Residues: CASSLAGPGTAHQPQHF.

This clone was detected once. The V and J genes are TRBV14 and TRBJ2-3; 8 bases map to TRBD1. V gave up 1 base and J gave up 2 bases; unmatched junction bases: 11. There are 18 residues in the CDR3. Germline V gene sequence: CDR1 SGHDN, CDR2 FVKESK. CDR3 amino acids: CASSQGISQGGHTDTQYF. In DNA form, the CDR3 reads TGTGCCAGCAGCCAAGGAATTTCACAGGGGGGACACACAGATACGCAGTATTTT.

This clone has only one observation. The chain is built from TRBV19 and TRBJ1-6; maybe TRBD1 (6 bases). Germline CDR1 reads LNHDA; CDR2 reads SQIVND (reference sequence). The CDR3 has 15 residues. The V and J ends lost 3 bases and 5 bases respectively, with 11 bases between them. The CDR3 DNA follows: TGTGCCAGTAGTATCCGGCCAGGGGATAATTCACCCCTCCACTTT. The encoded protein is CASSIRPGDNSPLHF.

This chain joins TRBV19 and TRBJ1-6, with TRBD1 matching over 9 bases. The junction had 8 bases not matched to a gene; V was cut back by 10 bases and J by 7 bases. CDR1 and CDR2 from the germline V gene are LNHDA and SQIVND (reference sequence). The CDR3 runs to 14 residues. The CDR3 is CATTAGTGNSPLHF. In DNA form, the CDR3 reads TGTGCCACCACCGCCGGGACAGGGAATTCACCCCTCCACTTT.

The chain employs TRBV7-3 and TRBJ2-3; 7 nucleotides line up with TRBD2. This CDR3 has 13 residues. Germline trimming cut 3 bases from V and 8 bases from J; bases unmatched to any gene: 5. Germline CDR1 and CDR2: SGHTA and FQGTGA. CDR3 DNA sequence: TGTGCCAGCAGCTTGACTAGCTACTCTACGCAGTATTTT. Translated: CASSLTSYSTQYF.

CDR3 in amino acids: CASRTPGLAGTLIQYF. DNA for the CDR3: TGCGCCAGCAGGACACCGGGACTAGCGGGGACTCTAATTCAGTACTTC. The chain recombines TRBV10-2 with TRBJ2-4; 13 bases map to TRBD2. The CDR3 is 16 residues long. Germline CDR1 reads WSHSY; CDR2 reads SAAADI. Germline trimming cut 6 bases from V and 10 bases from J; bases unmatched to any gene: 12.

The chain recombines TRBV2 with TRBJ1-6, with 7 positions matching TRBD1. Germline lookup yields CDR1 SNHLY and CDR2 FYNNEI. J lost 7 bases, V lost 7 bases, and 10 bases had no gene match. The CDR3 sequence is 15 residues long. In DNA form, the CDR3 reads TGTGCCAGCACCCCGGGACAGTCAAAAAATTCACCCCTCCACTTT. It translates to CASTPGQSKNSPLHF.

The V gene is TRBV5-1, the J gene TRBJ2-1; D unresolved. CDR3 length: 14 amino acids. Trimming took 0 bases from V and 10 from J, leaving 14 bases between them. The V gene's germline CDR1 is SGHRS and CDR2 YFSETQ. CDR3 loop: CASSLVVSSREQFF. CDR3 DNA: TGCGCCAGCAGCTTGGTAGTTAGCTCTCGCGAGCAGTTCTTC.

V usage is TRBV4-2 and J usage is TRBJ2-7; tentative D call: TRBD1 (7 bases). The germline V gene has CDR1 LGHNA and CDR2 YNFKEQ. With 0 bases removed from V and 4 bases from J, the gap between germline ends came to 13 bases. The CDR3 loop spans 15 amino acids. The CDR3 sequence is CASSQEGGTVYEQYF. CDR3 sequence (DNA): TGTGCCAGCAGCCAAGAGGGCGGGACAGTGTACGAGCAGTACTTC.

V usage is TRBV11-2 and J usage is TRBJ1-2, with 7 positions matching TRBD1. V was pared by 5 bases and J by 4 bases, with 7 bases of the junction left unmatched. CDR1 is SGHAT, CDR2 FQNNGV, per germline. This CDR3 has 14 amino acids. As DNA, the CDR3 is TGTGCCAGCAGCCCACCGGGACAGTTCTATGGCTACACCTTC. It translates to CASSPPGQFYGYTF.

The chain combines TRBV5-1 with TRBJ2-3, with D tentatively TRBD2 (6 bases). The CDR3 consists of 14 residues. Germline-derived CDR1 and CDR2 are SGHRS and YFSETQ. Trimming pared 4 bases from V and 0 bases from J, leaving 9 bases between. The CDR3 spells CASSNGTSTDTQYF. For the CDR3, the DNA is TGCGCCAGCAGCAACGGGACTAGCACAGATACGCAGTATTTT.